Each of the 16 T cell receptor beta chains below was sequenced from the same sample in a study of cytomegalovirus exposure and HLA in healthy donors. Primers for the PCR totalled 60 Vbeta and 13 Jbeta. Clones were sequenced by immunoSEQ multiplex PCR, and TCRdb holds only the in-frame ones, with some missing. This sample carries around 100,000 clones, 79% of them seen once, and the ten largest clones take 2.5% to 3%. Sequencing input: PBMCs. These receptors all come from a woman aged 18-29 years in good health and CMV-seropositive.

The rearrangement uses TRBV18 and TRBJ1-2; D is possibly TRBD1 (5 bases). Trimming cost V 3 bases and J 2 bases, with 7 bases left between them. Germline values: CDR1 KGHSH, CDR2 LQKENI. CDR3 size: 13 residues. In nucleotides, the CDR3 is TGTGCCAGCTCACCCGACAGAAACTATGGCTACACCTTC. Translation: CASSPDRNYGYTF.

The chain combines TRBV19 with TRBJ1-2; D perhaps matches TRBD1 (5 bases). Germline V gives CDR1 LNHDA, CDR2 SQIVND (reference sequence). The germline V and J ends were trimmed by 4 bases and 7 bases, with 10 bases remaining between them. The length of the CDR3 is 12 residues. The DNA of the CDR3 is TGTGCCAGTAGTACCCTTCAGGGTGGCTACACCTTC. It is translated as CASSTLQGGYTF.

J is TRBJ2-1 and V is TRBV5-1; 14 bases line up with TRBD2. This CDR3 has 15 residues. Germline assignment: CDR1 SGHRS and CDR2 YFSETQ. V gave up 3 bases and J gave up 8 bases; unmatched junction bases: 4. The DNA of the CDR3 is TGCGCCAGCAGCTCGGGACTAGCGGGAGTAGATGAGCAGTTCTTC. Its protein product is CASSSGLAGVDEQFF. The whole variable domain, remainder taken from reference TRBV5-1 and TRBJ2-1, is KAGVTQTPRYLIKTRGQQVTLSCSPISGHRSVSWYQQTPGQGLQFLFEYFSETQRNKGNFPGRFSGRQFSNSRSEMNVSTLELGDSALYLCASSSGLAGVDEQFFGPGTRLTVL.

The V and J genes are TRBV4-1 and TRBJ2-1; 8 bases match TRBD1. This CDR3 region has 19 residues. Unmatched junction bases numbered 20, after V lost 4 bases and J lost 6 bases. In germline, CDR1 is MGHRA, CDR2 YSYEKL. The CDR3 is CASSPEGGWAGGAGNEQFF. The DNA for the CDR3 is TGCGCCAGCAGCCCTGAGGGGGGTTGGGCAGGGGGCGCTGGCAATGAGCAGTTCTTC.

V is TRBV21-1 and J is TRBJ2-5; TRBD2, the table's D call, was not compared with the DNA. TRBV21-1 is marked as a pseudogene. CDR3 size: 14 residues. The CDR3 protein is CASRCWGPGGTQHF. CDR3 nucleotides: TGTGCCAGCAGGTGTTGGGGACCCGGAGGGACCCAGCACTTC.

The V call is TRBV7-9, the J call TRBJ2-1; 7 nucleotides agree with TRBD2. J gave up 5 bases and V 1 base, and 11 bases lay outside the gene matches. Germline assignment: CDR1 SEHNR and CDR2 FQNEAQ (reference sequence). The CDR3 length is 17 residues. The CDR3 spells CASSLVWGGILNNEQFF. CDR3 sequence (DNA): TGTGCCAGCAGCTTAGTCTGGGGGGGGATCCTTAACAATGAGCAGTTCTTC.

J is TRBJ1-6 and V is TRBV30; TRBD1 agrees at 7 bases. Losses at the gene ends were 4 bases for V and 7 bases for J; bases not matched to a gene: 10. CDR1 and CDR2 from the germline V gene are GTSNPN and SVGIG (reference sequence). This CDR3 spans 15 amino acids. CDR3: CAWTSKGAENSPLHF. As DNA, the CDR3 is TGTGCCTGGACATCAAAGGGGGCCGAAAATTCACCCCTCCACTTT.

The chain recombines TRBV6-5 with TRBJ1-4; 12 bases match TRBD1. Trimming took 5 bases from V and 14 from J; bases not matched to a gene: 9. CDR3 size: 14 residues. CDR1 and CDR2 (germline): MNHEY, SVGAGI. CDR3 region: CASSTGQGAKSLFF. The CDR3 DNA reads TGTGCCAGCAGTACGGGACAGGGGGCAAAATCTCTGTTTTTT.

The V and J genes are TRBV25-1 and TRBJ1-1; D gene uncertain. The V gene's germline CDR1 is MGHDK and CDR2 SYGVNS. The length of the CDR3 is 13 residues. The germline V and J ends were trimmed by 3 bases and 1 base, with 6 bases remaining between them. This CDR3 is CASSDPGNTEAFF. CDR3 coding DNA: TGTGCCAGCAGTGATCCAGGGAACACTGAAGCTTTCTTT.

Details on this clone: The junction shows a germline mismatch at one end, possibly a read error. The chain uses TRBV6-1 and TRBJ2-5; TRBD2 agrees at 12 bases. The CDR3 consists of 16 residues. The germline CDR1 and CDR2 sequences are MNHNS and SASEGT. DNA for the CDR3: TGTGCCATCAGTGGGTCGCCTAGCGGGAGGGGAGAGACCCAGTACTTC. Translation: CAISGSPSGRGETQYF.

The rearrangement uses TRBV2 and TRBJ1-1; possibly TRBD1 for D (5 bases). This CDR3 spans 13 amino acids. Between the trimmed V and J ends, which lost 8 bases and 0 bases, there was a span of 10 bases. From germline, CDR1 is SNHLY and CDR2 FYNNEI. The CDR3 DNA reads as TGTGCCAGCCTCAGGGAAGTGAACACTGAAGCTTTCTTT. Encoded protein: CASLREVNTEAFF. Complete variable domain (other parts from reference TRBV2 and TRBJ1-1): EPEVTQTPSHQVTQMGQEVILRCVPISNHLYFYWYRQILGQKVEFLVSFYNNEISEKSEIFDDQFSVERPDGSNFTLKIRSTKLEDSAMYFCASLREVNTEAFFGQGTRLTVV.

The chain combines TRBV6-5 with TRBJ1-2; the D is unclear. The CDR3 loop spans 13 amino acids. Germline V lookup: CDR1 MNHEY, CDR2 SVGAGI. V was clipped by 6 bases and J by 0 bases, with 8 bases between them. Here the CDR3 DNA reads TGTGCCAGCAGCGTCACTTCTAACTATGGCTACACCTTC. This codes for CASSVTSNYGYTF.

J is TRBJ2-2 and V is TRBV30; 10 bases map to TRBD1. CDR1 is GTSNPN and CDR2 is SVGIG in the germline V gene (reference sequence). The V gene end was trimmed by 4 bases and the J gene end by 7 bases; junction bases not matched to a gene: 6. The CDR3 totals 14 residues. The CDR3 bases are TGTGCCTGGACCGGGACAGGGGAAAGCGGGGAGCTGTTTTTT. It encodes CAWTGTGESGELFF.

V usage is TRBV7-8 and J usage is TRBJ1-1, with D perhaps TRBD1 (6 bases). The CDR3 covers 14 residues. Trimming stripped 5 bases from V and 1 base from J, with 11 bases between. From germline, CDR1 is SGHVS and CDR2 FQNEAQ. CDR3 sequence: CASSAKQGNTEAFF. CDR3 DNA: TGTGCCAGCAGCGCAAAACAGGGGAACACTGAAGCTTTCTTT.

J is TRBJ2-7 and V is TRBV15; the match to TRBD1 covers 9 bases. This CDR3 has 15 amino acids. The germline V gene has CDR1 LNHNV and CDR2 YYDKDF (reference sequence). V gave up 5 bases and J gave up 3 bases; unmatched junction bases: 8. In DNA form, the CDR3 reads TGTGCCACCAGCGGGGGACAGGGAGGATTCTACGAGCAGTACTTC. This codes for CATSGGQGGFYEQYF.

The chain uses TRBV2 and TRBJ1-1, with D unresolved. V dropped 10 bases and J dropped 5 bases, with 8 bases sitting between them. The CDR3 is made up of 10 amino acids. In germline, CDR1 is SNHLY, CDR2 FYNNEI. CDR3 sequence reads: CATAWTEAFF. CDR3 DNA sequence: TGTGCCACAGCGTGGACTGAAGCTTTCTTT.